This T cell receptor (beta chain) was retrieved from a study of Graves' ophthalmopathy and Graves' hyperthyroidism. Across the study: Cases classed as stable hyperthyroidism had no ophthalmopathy within 18 months of follow-up.

RNA served as the template for amplifying TCR beta CDR3 regions. HTBI primers were used in a first-round RT-PCR, which preceded a second-round multiplex PCR. TCRdb processed the multiplex PCR reads anew with MiXCR; each CDR3 protein has one entry. The sample includes around 1.1 million distinct CDR3 sequences, roughly 35% of them seen just once. Other autoimmune diseases, uncontrolled infections, pregnancy or lactation ruled patients out of participation. Between the trimmed V and J ends, which lost 2 bases and 7 bases, there was a span of 14 bases. Germline V gene data show CDR1 as SNHLY and CDR2 as FYNNEI. The CDR3 loop spans 14 amino acids. This clonotype showed up many times.

This receptor was obtained from an adult man with Graves' hyperthyroidism. This chain joins TRBV2 and TRBJ1-1; D gene ambiguous. Sequencing was carried out using peripheral blood or thyroid tissue (not recorded which). In nucleotides, the CDR3 is TGTGCCAGCAGTGAAATAGGTCGGTGGGATGAAGCTTTCTTT. It is translated as CASSEIGRWDEAFF.